This T cell receptor (beta chain) came from a study of tumor-infiltrating lymphocytes in oesophageal squamous cell carcinoma listed by TCRdb under 2016. There are many counts of this clonotype. The target of this receptor is not known. Base qualities are not recorded, but no much larger clone differs from it by a single base. The method behind the library was PCR. Sequencing instrument: Illumina HiSeq 2000. Starting from the raw public reads, TCRdb applied fastp trimming at Q25, assembled clones with MiXCR and retained in-frame beta chains. Rows with a matching CDR3 protein are joined into one entry that keeps the most common DNA and genes. For this sample the table gives 9,500 or so distinct CDR3 sequences, of which about 54% were detected only once. More than 30% of the sample is taken by the ten largest. The origin of this receptor is a female donor with esophageal squamous cell carcinoma. Sample: esophageal tumor tissue.

The CDR3 amino acid sequence is: CASRGQGHGYTF. Here is the DNA: TGCGCCAGCAGGGGACAGGGTCACGGCTACACCTTC. The V and J segments used are TRBV10-2 and TRBJ1-2, with TRBD1 identical over 9 junction bases. Taken from cysteine to phenylalanine, the CDR3 has 12 residues. Of the read, only the CDR3 DNA is kept; its 36 bases are in frame from base 1. The germline V and J ends show losses of 6 bases and 8 bases respectively, and no gene match explains 4 bases of the junction. Via the germline V gene, CDR1 is WSHSY and CDR2 SAAADI.